One sample yielded the 30 T cell receptor beta chains listed below, sequenced in a study of T cells after somatic rescue of genetic block. Sequenced by immunoSEQ multiplex PCR; TCRdb stores in-frame clones only, minus some. The top ten hold approximately 3% of the sample, which has more than 65,000 clones, approximately 90% seen once. Source material: peripheral blood mononuclear cells (PBMCs). The receptors shown here come from a man younger than 45.

This clone was counted once. The J gene is TRBJ2-1, the V gene TRBV2; 7 nucleotides match TRBD2. The CDR3 is 13 amino acids. The V gene's germline CDR1 is SNHLY and CDR2 FYNNEI. J gave up 6 bases and V 8 bases, and 7 bases lay outside the gene matches. The CDR3 reads CASHLLAANEQFF. In nucleotides, the CDR3 is TGTGCCAGCCATCTTCTAGCGGCCAATGAGCAGTTCTTC.

The rearrangement links TRBV2 to TRBJ2-1; D remains ambiguous. Germline loops: CDR1 SNHLY, CDR2 FYNNEI. V was pared by 3 bases and J by 9 bases, with 15 bases between. The CDR3 consists of 14 residues. Here the CDR3 reads CASSDFILTGEQFF. In DNA, the CDR3 is TGTGCCAGCAGTGACTTTATCCTCACGGGTGAGCAGTTCTTC.

The CDR3 nucleotides are TGCGCCAGCAGCCAAGGGAGAATTTACGAGCAGTACTTC. It specifies CASSQGRIYEQYF. V and J are TRBV4-3 and TRBJ2-7; D is unresolved. Germline assignment: CDR1 LGHNA and CDR2 YSLEER. The V and J ends lost 1 base and 4 bases respectively, with 8 bases between them. The CDR3 contains 13 residues.

This sequence joins TRBV6-1 and TRBJ2-3; the D gene is possibly TRBD2 (7 bases). Germline V CDR1 and CDR2: MNHNS, SASEGT. The CDR3 runs 16 residues. The V end lost 4 bases, the J end lost 4 bases, and 18 bases lay between the germline ends. CDR3 bases: TGTGCCAGCAGTGCTGGAGGGGGGGGCCGCGCAGATACGCAGTATTTT. Protein product: CASSAGGGGRADTQYF.

This clone was recorded once. V gene TRBV7-2 combines with J gene TRBJ2-5, with 8 nucleotides matching TRBD1. V lost 3 bases and J lost 4; bases outside the gene matches: 4. The CDR3 has 14 residues. The germline gives CDR1 SGHTA, CDR2 FQGNSA. CDR3 sequence: CASSFFGTGETQYF. The DNA of the CDR3 is TGTGCCAGCAGCTTCTTCGGGACAGGAGAGACCCAGTACTTC. The complete variable domain, with remaining parts taken from reference TRBV7-2 and TRBJ2-5, reads GAGVSQSPSNKVTEKGKDVELRCDPISGHTALYWYRQSLGQGLEFLIYFQGNSAPDKSGLPSDRFSAERTGGSVSTLTIQRTQQEDSAVYLCASSFFGTGETQYFGPGTRLLVL.

The chain couples TRBV9 to TRBJ2-1, with D possibly matching TRBD2 (6 bases). Germline V gives CDR1 SGDLS, CDR2 YYNGEE. Trimming removed 3 bases from V and 8 bases from J, with 24 bases in between. The CDR3 totals 17 residues. CDR3 sequence: CASSGLTGDLSSDEQFF. In DNA, the CDR3 is TGTGCCAGCAGCGGTCTGACGGGAGACTTGAGTAGCGATGAGCAGTTCTTC.

The chain joins TRBV7-8 to TRBJ2-7, with 11 bases lining up with TRBD2. The CDR3 spans 15 residues. V lost 5 bases, J lost 5 bases, and 8 bases stayed unmatched. Germline V gene data show CDR1 as SGHVS and CDR2 as FQNEAQ. Here the CDR3 DNA reads TGTGCCAGCAGCCTCTTAGCGGGAGGGCCCGACGAGCAGTACTTC. Translation gives CASSLLAGGPDEQYF.

V and J are TRBV9 and TRBJ1-4; D is unclear. CDR1 is SGDLS and CDR2 is YYNGEE in the germline V gene. There are 17 residues in the CDR3. V was cut by 0 bases and J by 0 bases, with 12 bases left in between. CDR3: CASSVGVGVATNEKLFF. The CDR3 coding sequence is TGTGCCAGCAGCGTAGGGGTCGGGGTTGCAACTAATGAAAAACTGTTTTTT.

The chain uses TRBV4-3 and TRBJ2-7; 8 nucleotides line up with TRBD2. The CDR3 runs 15 residues. V shed 4 bases, J shed 6 bases, and the junction held 11 bases outside the gene matches. CDR1 is LGHNA and CDR2 is YSLEER in the germline V gene. CDR3 residues: CASSLESGSWGEQYF. The CDR3 DNA sequence: TGCGCCAGCAGCCTAGAAAGCGGGAGCTGGGGCGAGCAGTACTTC.

CDR3 nucleotides: TGTGCCAGCTCACCTGAGGGGGTAGATACGCAGTATTTT. Its protein product is CASSPEGVDTQYF. This chain connects TRBV18 to TRBJ2-3; the D gene is possibly TRBD1 (6 bases). Trimming took 3 bases from V and 5 from J, leaving 9 bases between them. CDR3 length equals 13 residues. CDR1 is KGHSH and CDR2 is LQKENI in the germline V gene.

The chain recombines TRBV6-1 with TRBJ2-7; 8 bases are shared with TRBD2. Unmatched junction bases numbered 5, after V lost 6 bases and J lost 4 bases. The CDR3 extends over 13 amino acids. CDR1 and CDR2 from the germline V gene are MNHNS and SASEGT. The CDR3: CASRERGGYEQYF. The DNA of the CDR3 is TGTGCCAGCAGAGAACGGGGGGGTTACGAGCAGTACTTC.

This rearrangement joins TRBV2 to TRBJ1-2, with D unclear. The germline V and J ends were trimmed by 3 bases and 4 bases, with 12 bases remaining between them. This CDR3 comprises 14 residues. Germline CDR1 SNHLY, CDR2 FYNNEI. The CDR3 DNA follows: TGTGCCAGCAGTGAGTCCACCAGGCGCTATGGCTACACCTTC. This sequence encodes CASSESTRRYGYTF.

The chain uses TRBV14 and TRBJ2-7; TRBD1 is a possible D gene (6 bases). CDR1 SGHDN and CDR2 FVKESK come from the germline V gene. V was pared by 2 bases and J by 3 bases, with 14 bases between. The CDR3 sequence is 15 residues long. The CDR3 DNA reads TGTGCCAGCAGCCAATTTAGGACAGAGTACTACGAGCAGTACTTC. It translates to CASSQFRTEYYEQYF.

This chain joins TRBV9 and TRBJ1-6; the D is unclear. The CDR3 extends over 15 amino acids. Per the germline V gene, CDR1 is SGDLS and CDR2 is YYNGEE. V was clipped by 0 bases and J by 7 bases, with 11 bases between them. The CDR3 DNA reads as TGTGCCAGCAGCGTAGGGGTGGAGGGAAATTCACCCCTCCACTTT. Translating gives CASSVGVEGNSPLHF.

The V call is TRBV27, the J call TRBJ2-3, with 10 bases that match TRBD2. J was trimmed by 2 bases and V by 6 bases; bases with no gene match: 11. The CDR3 covers 17 residues. The germline gives CDR1 MNHEY, CDR2 SMNVEV (reference sequence). The DNA of the CDR3 is TGTGCCAGCAGCTTGGCAGCGGGAGGGCCCTTCACAGATACGCAGTATTTT. It codes for CASSLAAGGPFTDTQYF.

The chain uses TRBV6-5 and TRBJ2-5; 7 bases align to TRBD2. TRBJ2-7 matches the DNA end more closely, so the J call is doubtful. CDR3 size: 13 residues. CDR1 and CDR2 (germline): MNHEY, SVGAGI. The CDR3 DNA sequence: TGTGCCGTCAGGCCAGCGGGACCTTACGAGCAGTACTTC. It codes for CAVRPAGPYEQYF.

The gene calls are TRBV10-1 and TRBJ2-1; 11 bases agree with TRBD2. V shed 0 bases, J shed 4 bases, and the junction held 2 bases outside the gene matches. Per germline, CDR1 WNHNN and CDR2 SYGVQD (reference sequence). The length of the CDR3 is 16 residues. The CDR3 is CASSESLAGAYNEQFF. In DNA form, the CDR3 reads TGCGCCAGCAGTGAGTCACTAGCGGGAGCGTACAATGAGCAGTTCTTC.

For the CDR3, the DNA is TGTGCCAGCAGCGCGTCGGGACTAGCCTCCTACGAGCAGTACTTC. This encodes CASSASGLASYEQYF. V is TRBV11-2 and J is TRBJ2-7, with 9 positions matching TRBD2. The germline CDR1 and CDR2 sequences are SGHAT and FQNNGV. This CDR3 comprises 15 residues. The V segment lost 5 bases and the J segment 0 bases; nucleotides outside the gene matches: 5.

This clone was found a few times. This sequence joins TRBV5-4 and TRBJ1-6; 7 nucleotides agree with TRBD1. The junction had 8 bases not matched to a gene; V was cut back by 4 bases and J by 1 base. Germline V gene sequence: CDR1 SGHNT, CDR2 YYREEE (reference sequence). The CDR3 extends over 17 amino acids. CDR3 protein: CASSAGTAGSYNSPLHF. In nucleotides, the CDR3 is TGTGCCAGCAGCGCCGGGACAGCCGGGTCCTATAATTCACCCCTCCACTTT.

The chain has TRBV27 and TRBJ1-6; D call uncertain. The CDR3 sequence is 13 residues long. Trimming took off 5 bases at V and 9 bases at J, with 11 bases between the two ends. Germline V gene lookup returns CDR1 MNHEY and CDR2 SMNVEV (reference sequence). In DNA form, the CDR3 reads TGTGCCAGCAGTCTTTGGACGGGTTCACCCCTCCACTTT. It yields the protein CASSLWTGSPLHF.

The CDR3 spells CASSLGQVYNEQFF. The DNA for the CDR3 is TGTGCCAGCAGTCTTGGACAGGTCTACAATGAGCAGTTCTTC. The chain recombines TRBV6-5 with TRBJ2-1; 7 bases are shared with TRBD1. V was clipped by 5 bases and J by 3 bases; unmatched bases: 4. Germline V gene data show CDR1 as MNHEY and CDR2 as SVGAGI. The length of the CDR3 is 14 residues.

V usage is TRBV30 and J usage is TRBJ2-2; TRBD1 aligns across 7 bases. V gave up 2 bases and J gave up 5 bases; unmatched junction bases: 5. The CDR3 totals 14 residues. CDR1 is GTSNPN, CDR2 SVGIG, per germline (reference sequence). CDR3 coding DNA: TGTGCCTGGAGTATTACAGGGGTGACCGGGGAGCTGTTTTTT. Its translation: CAWSITGVTGELFF.

This clone was counted only a few times. This chain uses TRBV5-4 with TRBJ1-5; D is uncertain. The CDR3 has 15 amino acids. V was shortened by 4 bases and J by 3 bases, with 14 bases between the two germline ends. Per the germline V gene, CDR1 is SGHNT and CDR2 is YYREEE (reference sequence). In DNA form, the CDR3 reads TGTGCCAGCAGCCCGACCCCAAAGGACAATCAGCCCCAGCATTTT. As protein: CASSPTPKDNQPQHF.

The rearrangement joins TRBV5-4 to TRBJ2-7; D ambiguous. The V and J ends lost 4 bases and 3 bases respectively, with 20 bases between them. Per the germline V gene, CDR1 is SGHNT and CDR2 is YYREEE (reference sequence). CDR3 length: 16 residues. This CDR3 is CASSRMGSRVVYEQYF. In DNA, the CDR3 is TGTGCCAGCAGCCGGATGGGTTCAAGGGTGGTCTACGAGCAGTACTTC.

This clone has just one count. V usage is TRBV19 and J usage is TRBJ2-6; 7 nucleotides match TRBD1. CDR1 and CDR2 (germline): LNHDA, SQIVND (reference sequence). The CDR3 is 15 amino acids. The ends lost 7 bases at V and 2 bases at J; junction bases unmatched: 5. The CDR3 sequence is CASTPTGAGANVLTF. The CDR3 DNA follows: TGTGCCAGTACCCCAACAGGGGCTGGGGCCAACGTCCTGACTTTC.

The V call is TRBV2, the J call TRBJ1-1; D possibly corresponds to TRBD1 (5 bases). The V gene lost 4 bases and the J gene lost 1 base, with 7 bases spanning the gap. Germline loops: CDR1 SNHLY, CDR2 FYNNEI. This CDR3 spans 13 amino acids. CDR3 amino acids: CASSGQSNTEAFF. The CDR3 bases are TGTGCCAGCAGTGGACAGTCGAACACTGAAGCTTTCTTT.

This rearrangement joins TRBV5-4 to TRBJ1-4; D is unresolved. The CDR3 is made up of 13 amino acids. Looked up from germline, CDR1 is SGHNT and CDR2 is YYREEE (reference sequence). Trimming cost V 2 bases and J 4 bases, with 6 bases left between them. CDR3 loop: CASSFTGNEKLFF. DNA of the CDR3: TGTGCCAGCAGCTTTACCGGTAATGAAAAACTGTTTTTT.

This chain uses TRBV11-2 with TRBJ1-4; D call uncertain. CDR3 length: 14 residues. Germline CDR1 reads SGHAT; CDR2 reads FQNNGV. Trimming stripped 5 bases from V and 8 bases from J, with 15 bases between. Here the CDR3 reads CASSPSLLGEKLFF. In DNA, the CDR3 is TGTGCCAGCAGCCCTAGTCTTCTCGGGGAAAAACTGTTTTTT. Full variable domain (remainder filled in from reference TRBV11-2 and TRBJ1-4): EAGVAQSPRYKIIEKRQSVAFWCNPISGHATLYWYQQILGQGPKLLIQFQNNGVVDDSQLPKDRFSAERLKGVDSTLKIQPAKLEDSAVYLCASSPSLLGEKLFFGSGTQLSVL.

The CDR3 DNA is TGTGCCAGTAGTACTGGGACAGTAGCAACTAATGAAAAACTGTTTTTT. This translates into CASSTGTVATNEKLFF. The chain joins TRBV19 to TRBJ1-4, with 7 bases lining up with TRBD1. This CDR3 is built from 16 residues. Trimming took 4 bases from V and 0 from J; bases not matched to a gene: 5. Germline V CDR1 and CDR2: LNHDA, SQIVND (reference sequence).

The rearrangement joins TRBV7-8 to TRBJ2-7; D is unclear. The CDR3 covers 13 residues. The V end was cut by 5 bases, the J end by 3 bases, with 11 bases between. Germline CDR1 and CDR2: SGHVS and FQNEAQ. The CDR3 DNA follows: TGTGCCAGCAGCCAAATAAGGCGCTACGAGCAGTACTTC. Translating gives CASSQIRRYEQYF.